The 2 T cell receptor beta chains reported below all come from one sample, sequenced in a study of OX40 agonist ivuxolimab in advanced cancers. TCRdb's table, derived via immunoSEQ multiplex PCR, lists solely in-frame clones and lacks some. The sample records 20,000 to 25,000 clones, around three quarters being singletons. The sequences come from CD4+ or CD8+ T cells sorted from blood, collected in a trial of the OX40 agonist ivuxolimab. The receptors originated from an adult with an advanced solid tumor such as melanoma, head and neck, liver or kidney cancer.

This chain connects TRBV11-2 to TRBJ2-2; D perhaps matches TRBD2 (6 bases). The CDR3 has 16 residues. V lost 5 bases and J 3 bases, leaving 16 bases between the germline ends. The germline gives CDR1 SGHAT, CDR2 FQNNGV. The DNA for the CDR3 is TGTGCCAGCAGCGTATCTAGCGACGCCGACACCGGGGAGCTGTTTTTT. Translated: CASSVSSDADTGELFF. Full variable domain (outside the CDR3, taken from reference TRBV11-2 and TRBJ2-2): EAGVAQSPRYKIIEKRQSVAFWCNPISGHATLYWYQQILGQGPKLLIQFQNNGVVDDSQLPKDRFSAERLKGVDSTLKIQPAKLEDSAVYLCASSVSSDADTGELFFGEGSRLTVL.

This chain links TRBV29-1 with TRBJ1-2; weak D call: TRBD1 (5 bases). Looked up from germline, CDR1 is SQVTM and CDR2 is ANQGSEA. The CDR3 is 15 residues long. V was shortened by 4 bases and J by 0 bases, with 15 bases between the two germline ends. This chain's CDR3 is CSVAPGGSTNYGYTF. CDR3 in DNA: TGCAGCGTTGCCCCGGGGGGTTCTACTAACTATGGCTACACCTTC.